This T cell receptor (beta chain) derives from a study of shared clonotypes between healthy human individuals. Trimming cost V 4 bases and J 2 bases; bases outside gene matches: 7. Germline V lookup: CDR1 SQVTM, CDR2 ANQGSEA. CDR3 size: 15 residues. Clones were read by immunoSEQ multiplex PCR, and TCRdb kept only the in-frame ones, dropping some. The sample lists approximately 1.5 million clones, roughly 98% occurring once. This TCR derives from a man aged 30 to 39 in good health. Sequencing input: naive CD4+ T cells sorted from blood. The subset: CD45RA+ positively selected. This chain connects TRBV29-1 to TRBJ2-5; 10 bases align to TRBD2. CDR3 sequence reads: CSVGASGSWQETQYF. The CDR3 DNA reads TGCAGCGTTGGTGCTAGCGGGAGCTGGCAAGAGACCCAGTACTTC.